The clone carrying this T cell receptor beta chain was recorded a few times. Antigen unknown. These data originate in a study of human T cells and chemical hapten exposure. Study in general: 2% DPC applied to a 2 cm by 2 cm arm area sensitized donors.

The CDR3 is made up of 12 amino acids. V was pared by 1 base and J by 14 bases, with 3 bases of the junction left unmatched. Study conclusions and caveats: There were significantly more large CDR3 similarity clusters among expanded TCRs than among controls.

TCRdb reprocessed the RACE reads with MiXCR, giving one entry per CDR3 protein. The sample contains 300,000 to 350,000 distinct CDR3 sequences, around 6.9% of which appear only once. Time point specified: patch test 1, 2 weeks after DPC sensitization. The treatment was: therapeutic diphenylcyclopropenone sensitization with weekly scalp DPC. The sequencing here drew on whole blood, taken in connection with sensitization to the hapten diphenylcyclopropenone (DPC). The source is a woman aged 18 to 35 with alopecia areata. Some clones in this sample may be carry-over from other donors' samples. The rearrangement uses TRBV12-3 or TRBV12-4 and TRBJ1-4; 8 bases are shared with TRBD1. The CDR3 sequence is CASSLEGQVLFF. As DNA, the CDR3 is TGTGCCAGCAGTTTAGAGGGACAGGTCCTGTTTTTT.